The entry below describes one TCR beta chain. Its antigen is currently unknown. The record originates from a study of T-cell reconstitution after alpha-beta-depleted transplantation in children. Study-wide results and limits: Several patients had high TCRbeta diversity at day 60; it came from surviving recipient T cells and thymic progenitors. The study reportedly traced alpha-beta T cells about two months after transplant to several hundred expanded graft clones. At the one-year point after transplant, T-cell counts and TCRbeta diversity were found to come mostly from T cells that had been newly produced.

The authors prepared the TCRbeta library with unique molecular identifiers. Each CDR3 protein gets one entry after TCRdb re-called the PCR reads with MiXCR. The repertoire holds about 830,000 distinct CDR3 sequences, with around 15% as singletons. The J segment lost 1 base and the V segment lost 2 bases, leaving 6 bases of the junction unmatched. The CDR3 runs to 17 residues. The germline gives CDR1 SGHVS, CDR2 FNYEAQ. The chain uses TRBV7-6 and TRBJ2-4; 9 nucleotides match TRBD1. This sequence originates from a male patient under 18 who had a stem cell transplant for acute lymphoblastic leukemia, so the T cells may come from the graft donor. The sample was PBMCs, mostly from graft donor cells, taken 360 days after TCRalphabeta/CD19-depleted stem cell transplant. The CDR3 protein is CASSLSPGTGAKNIQYF. CDR3 bases: TGTGCCAGCAGCTTATCCCCCGGGACAGGGGCCAAAAACATTCAGTACTTC.